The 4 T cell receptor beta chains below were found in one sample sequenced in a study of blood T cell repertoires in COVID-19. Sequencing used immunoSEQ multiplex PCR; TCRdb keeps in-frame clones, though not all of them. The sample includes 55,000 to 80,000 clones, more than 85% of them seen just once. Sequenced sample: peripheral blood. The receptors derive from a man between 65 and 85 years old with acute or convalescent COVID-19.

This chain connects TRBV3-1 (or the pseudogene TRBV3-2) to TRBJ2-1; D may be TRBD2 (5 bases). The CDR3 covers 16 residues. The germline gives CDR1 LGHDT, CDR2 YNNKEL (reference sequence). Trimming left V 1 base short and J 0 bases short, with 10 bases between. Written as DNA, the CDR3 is TGTGCCAGCAGCCAAGCGGGGATAAGCTCCTACAATGAGCAGTTCTTC. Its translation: CASSQAGISSYNEQFF.

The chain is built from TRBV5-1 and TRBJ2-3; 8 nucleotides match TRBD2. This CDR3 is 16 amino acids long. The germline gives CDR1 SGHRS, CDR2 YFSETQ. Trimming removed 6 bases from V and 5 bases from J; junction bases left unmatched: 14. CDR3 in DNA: TGCGCCAGCAAAGACCCGCGAGCGGGAGTGGTAGATACGCAGTATTTT. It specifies CASKDPRAGVVDTQYF.

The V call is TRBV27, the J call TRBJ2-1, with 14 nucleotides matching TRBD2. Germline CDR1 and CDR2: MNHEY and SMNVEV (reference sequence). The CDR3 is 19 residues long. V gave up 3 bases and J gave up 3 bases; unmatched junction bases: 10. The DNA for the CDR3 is TGTGCCAGCAGTTTGCGGACTAGCGGGAGGCTAGGGGTCTACAATGAGCAGTTCTTC. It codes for CASSLRTSGRLGVYNEQFF.

The chain's CDR3 is CASSLGSGASPLHF. The CDR3 DNA follows: TGCGCCAGCAGTCTTGGATCTGGGGCCTCACCCCTCCACTTT. The chain joins TRBV5-1 to TRBJ1-6, with a tentative D call TRBD1 (5 bases). V lost 5 bases, J lost 10 bases, and 16 bases lay in between. Germline CDR1 reads SGHRS; CDR2 reads YFSETQ. This CDR3 spans 14 amino acids.